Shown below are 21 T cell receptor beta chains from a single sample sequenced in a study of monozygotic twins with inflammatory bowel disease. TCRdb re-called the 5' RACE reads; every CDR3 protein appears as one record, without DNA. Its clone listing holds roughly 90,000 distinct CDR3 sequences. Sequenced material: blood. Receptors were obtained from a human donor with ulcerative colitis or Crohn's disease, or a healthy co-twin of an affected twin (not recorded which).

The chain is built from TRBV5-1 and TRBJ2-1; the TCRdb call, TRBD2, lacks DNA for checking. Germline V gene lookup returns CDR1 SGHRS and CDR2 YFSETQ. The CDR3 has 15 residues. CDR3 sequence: CASSLQRGVTNEQFF.

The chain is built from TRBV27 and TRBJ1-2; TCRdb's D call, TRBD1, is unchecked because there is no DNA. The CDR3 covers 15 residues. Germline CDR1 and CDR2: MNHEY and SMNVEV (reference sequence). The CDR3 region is CASSPNPGGIYGYTF.

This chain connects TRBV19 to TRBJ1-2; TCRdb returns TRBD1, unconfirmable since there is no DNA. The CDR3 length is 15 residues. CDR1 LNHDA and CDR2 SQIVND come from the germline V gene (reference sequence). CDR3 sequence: CASSMEMTGGYGYTF.

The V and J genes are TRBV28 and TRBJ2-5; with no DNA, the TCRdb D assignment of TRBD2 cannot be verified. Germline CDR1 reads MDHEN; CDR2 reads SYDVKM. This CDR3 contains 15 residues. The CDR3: CASSARDLGSETQYF.

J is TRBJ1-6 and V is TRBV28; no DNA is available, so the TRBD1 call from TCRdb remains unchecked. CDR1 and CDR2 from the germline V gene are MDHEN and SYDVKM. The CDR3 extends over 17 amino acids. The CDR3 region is CASTKGGASSYNSPLHF.

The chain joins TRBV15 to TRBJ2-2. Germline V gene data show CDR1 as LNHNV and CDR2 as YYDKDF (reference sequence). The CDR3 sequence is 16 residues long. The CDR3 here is CATSRVSFSVTGELFF.

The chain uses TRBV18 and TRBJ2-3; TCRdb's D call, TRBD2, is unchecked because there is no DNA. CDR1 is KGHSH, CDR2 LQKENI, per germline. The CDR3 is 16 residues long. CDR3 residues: CASSPIAGDVTDTQYF.

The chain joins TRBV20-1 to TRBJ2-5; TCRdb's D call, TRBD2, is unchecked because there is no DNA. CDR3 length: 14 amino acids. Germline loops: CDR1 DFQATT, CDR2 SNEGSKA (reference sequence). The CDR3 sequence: CSALSGSYQETQYF.

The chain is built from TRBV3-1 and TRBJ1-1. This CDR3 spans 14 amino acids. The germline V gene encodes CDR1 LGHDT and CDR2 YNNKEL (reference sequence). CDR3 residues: CASSQSAKRTEAFF.

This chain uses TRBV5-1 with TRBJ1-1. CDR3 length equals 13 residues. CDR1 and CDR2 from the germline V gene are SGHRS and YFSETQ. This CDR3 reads CASSSPTYTEAFF.

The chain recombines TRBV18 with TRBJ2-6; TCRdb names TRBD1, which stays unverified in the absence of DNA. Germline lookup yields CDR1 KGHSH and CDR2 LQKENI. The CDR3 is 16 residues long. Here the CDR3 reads CASSPRDSPGANVLTF.

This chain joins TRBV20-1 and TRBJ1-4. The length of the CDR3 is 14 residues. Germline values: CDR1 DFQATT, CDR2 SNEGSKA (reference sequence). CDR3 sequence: CSARREATNEKLFF.

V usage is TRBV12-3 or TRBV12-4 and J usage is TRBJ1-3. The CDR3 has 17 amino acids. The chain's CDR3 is CASRLREAKSSGNTIYF.

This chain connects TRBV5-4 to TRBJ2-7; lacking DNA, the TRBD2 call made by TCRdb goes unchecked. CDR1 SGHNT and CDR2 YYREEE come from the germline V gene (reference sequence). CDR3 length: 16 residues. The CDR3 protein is CASSLGGLAVSYEQYF. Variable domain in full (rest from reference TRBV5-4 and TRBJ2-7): ETGVTQSPTHLIKTRGQQVTLRCSSQSGHNTVSWYQQALGQGPQFIFQYYREEENGRGNFPPRFSGLQFPNYSSELNVNALELDDSALYLCASSLGGLAVSYEQYFGPGTRLTVT.

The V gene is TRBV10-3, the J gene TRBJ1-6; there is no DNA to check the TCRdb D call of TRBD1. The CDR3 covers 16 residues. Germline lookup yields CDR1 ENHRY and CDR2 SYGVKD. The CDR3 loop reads CAISDSRQGRNSPLHF.

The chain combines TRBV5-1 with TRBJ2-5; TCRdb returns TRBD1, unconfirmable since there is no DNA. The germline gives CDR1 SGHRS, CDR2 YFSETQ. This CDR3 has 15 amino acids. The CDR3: CASSGGQQHQETQYF.

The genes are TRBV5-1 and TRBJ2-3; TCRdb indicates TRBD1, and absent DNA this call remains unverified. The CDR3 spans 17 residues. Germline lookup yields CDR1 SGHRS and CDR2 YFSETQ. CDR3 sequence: CASSPGQGVDRTDTQYF.

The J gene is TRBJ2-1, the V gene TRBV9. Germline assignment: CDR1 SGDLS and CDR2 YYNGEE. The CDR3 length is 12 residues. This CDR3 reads CASSVVYNEQFF.

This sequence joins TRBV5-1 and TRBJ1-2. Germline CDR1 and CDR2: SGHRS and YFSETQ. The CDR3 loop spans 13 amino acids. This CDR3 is CASSLRQEDGYTF.

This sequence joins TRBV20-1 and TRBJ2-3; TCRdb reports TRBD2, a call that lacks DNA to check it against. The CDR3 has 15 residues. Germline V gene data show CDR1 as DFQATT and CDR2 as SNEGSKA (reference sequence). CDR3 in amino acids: CSARDPGLAGYTQYF.

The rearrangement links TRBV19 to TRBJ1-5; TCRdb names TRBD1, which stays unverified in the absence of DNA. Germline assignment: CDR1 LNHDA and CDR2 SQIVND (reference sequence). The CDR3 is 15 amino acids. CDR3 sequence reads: CASNPREGASQPQHF.